The next 20 T cell receptor delta chains were all read from a single sample in a study of gamma-delta T cells after stem cell transplantation (dated by TCRdb to 2016 to 2017). Library preparation was by RT-PCR. Sequencer: Illumina MiSeq. TCRdb recomputed clones from the public reads with CATT; identical DNA rows were then combined. The sample table shows over 2,500 delta-chain clones, and roughly a fifth are seen once. Over 25% of the sample lies in the top ten. Material for sequencing was gamma-delta T cells. The origin of the receptors is a human donor. It is not recorded whose cells these are; they may come from a transplant donor.

Of note for this clone: TCRdb assigns this DNA the protein of a much larger clone, which departs from its translation at residue 4; this likely reflects a read error, and the protein shown comes from translating the DNA. The rearrangement joins TRDV2 to TRDJ1; the match to TRDD3 covers 7 bases. This CDR3 contains 14 residues. The V segment lost 5 bases and the J segment 4 bases; nucleotides outside the gene matches: 9. Germline CDR1 is GEAIGNYY and CDR2 is EKD. CDR3 sequence (DNA): TGTGCCTGTGGCACGATGGGGGACGACGATAAACTCATCTTT. It codes for CACGTMGDDDKLIF.

In the case of this clone: The protein recorded in TCRdb matches a much larger clone and deviates from this DNA's translation at residue 4, suggesting a read error; the protein here is obtained by translating the DNA. The rearrangement joins TRDV2 to TRDJ1; no reliable D call. The CDR3 sequence is 16 residues long. The germline gives CDR1 GEAIGNYY, CDR2 EKD. Between the trimmed V and J ends, which lost 5 bases and 0 bases, there was a span of 18 bases. The CDR3 reads CACGTLKPSYTDKLIF. As DNA, the CDR3 is TGTGCCTGTGGCACTCTTAAGCCCTCGTACACCGATAAACTCATCTTT.

Concerning this clone itself: This may stem from a read error, because a much larger clone lies one nucleotide away. The same CDR3 is also encoded by other DNA sequences in this sample. V usage is TRDV2 and J usage is TRDJ1; 11 bases fit TRDD3. CDR3 length equals 23 residues. CDR1 and CDR2 (germline): GEAIGNYY, EKD. J was trimmed by 0 bases and V by 3 bases; bases with no gene match: 26. In DNA form, the CDR3 reads TGTGCCTGTGACCTCCTTAGGGGGTTGCTGGGGGATACTCCAAAGAATTACACCGATAAACTCATCTTT. This encodes CACDLLRGLLGDTPKNYTDKLIF.

This clone came up many times. A far larger clone is just one base off, so this is likely a read error. The V call is TRDV1, the J call TRDJ1, with 10 bases that match TRDD3. V was clipped by 4 bases and J by 5 bases; unmatched bases: 28. In germline, CDR1 is TSWWSYY, CDR2 QGS. This CDR3 has 22 amino acids. CDR3 sequence reads: CALGGSPSPRRWGIPRGDKLIF. In DNA form, the CDR3 reads TGTGCTCTTGGGGGAAGTCCTTCCCCCCGTCGGTGGGGGATACCCCGCGGGGATAAACTCATCTTT.

This clone is medium-sized by share. The V gene is TRDV2, the J gene TRDJ3; 13 nucleotides agree with TRDD3. CDR3 length equals 21 residues. V gave up 2 bases and J gave up 1 base; unmatched junction bases: 10. In germline, CDR1 is GEAIGNYY, CDR2 EKD. The CDR3 DNA sequence: TGTGCCTGTGACATTGTACTGGGGGATACGCATCAATCCTGGGACACCCGACAGATGTTTTTC. It translates to CACDIVLGDTHQSWDTRQMFF.

There are a few counts of this clone. Translating this DNA gives a protein that differs at residue 10 from the TCRdb one, which belongs to a much larger clone; a read error is likely, and the protein shown is this translation. The chain combines TRDV2 with TRDJ1, with 8 bases lining up with TRDD3. CDR1 is GEAIGNYY and CDR2 is EKD in the germline V gene. Trimming at V came to 6 bases and at J to 3 bases, leaving 17 bases not matched to a gene. CDR3 length: 17 residues. The CDR3 DNA sequence: TGTGCCTGTCTGAGACTGGGGGGATCGAGAGGGTCCGATAAACTCATCTTT. As protein: CACLRLGGSRGSDKLIF.

This clone is medium-sized (0.01 to 0.1%) by share. J is TRDJ4 and V is TRDV1; 13 bases agree with TRDD3. CDR3 length: 21 residues. J gave up 3 bases and V 1 base, and 20 bases lay outside the gene matches. Germline assignment: CDR1 TSWWSYY and CDR2 QGS. The CDR3: CALGERLDTLYWGIRKGPLIF. As DNA, the CDR3 is TGTGCTCTTGGGGAACGACTCGATACGCTGTACTGGGGGATACGCAAGGGACCCCTGATCTTT.

In this sample, this clone turned up many times. The chain recombines TRDV2 with TRDJ3; 10 nucleotides line up with TRDD3. The V and J ends lost 2 bases and 2 bases, in that order; junction bases with no gene match: 8. This CDR3 contains 19 residues. Germline V gives CDR1 GEAIGNYY, CDR2 EKD. CDR3 sequence: CACDRLGDLSAWDTRQMFF. The CDR3 nucleotides read TGTGCCTGTGACAGACTGGGGGATCTGAGCGCCTGGGACACCCGACAGATGTTTTTC.

This clone was counted once. V usage is TRDV2 and J usage is TRDJ3; weak D call: TRDD3 (5 bases). This CDR3 has 19 residues. Trimming left V 1 base short and J 0 bases short, with 15 bases between. Germline V gene sequence: CDR1 GEAIGNYY, CDR2 EKD. CDR3 amino acids: CACDTPGHPSSWDTRQMFF. CDR3 nucleotide sequence: TGTGCCTGTGACACTCCTGGGCATCCAAGCTCCTGGGACACCCGACAGATGTTTTTC.

By share, this clone counts as large (0.1 to 1%). At the DNA level, this CDR3 is encoded by other sequences in the same sample as well. This chain links TRDV2 with TRDJ1; the match to TRDD3 covers 8 bases. J was trimmed by 7 bases and V by 1 base; bases with no gene match: 16. This CDR3 spans 17 amino acids. The germline V gene encodes CDR1 GEAIGNYY and CDR2 EKD. CDR3 region: CACDTPGLSGIHGKLIF. CDR3 DNA: TGTGCCTGTGACACTCCCGGTCTCTCGGGGATACATGGTAAACTCATCTTT.

This clone appeared a few times. A far more abundant clone sits one base away, making this likely a read error. Written as DNA, the CDR3 is TGTGCCTGTGGCACCGTCGGCGTTTCTGGCGGGCGGGACACCCGACAGATGTTTTTC. Amino acids: CACGTVGVSGGRDTRQMFF. J is TRDJ3 and V is TRDV2, with D hard to call. CDR1 and CDR2 (germline): GEAIGNYY, EKD. This CDR3 is 19 amino acids long.

This clone was counted only a few times. TCRdb's listed protein matches a much larger clone and diverges from this DNA's translation at residue 7, likely through a read error; the protein shown comes from the DNA. V usage is TRDV2 and J usage is TRDJ1; D perhaps matches TRDD3 (6 bases). Trimming stripped 6 bases from V and 3 bases from J, with 25 bases between. Germline V gene data show CDR1 as GEAIGNYY and CDR2 as EKD. The CDR3 covers 17 residues. CDR3 sequence (DNA): TGTGCCTGTCTGAGACTGAGGGGATCGAGTGGGTCCGATAAACTCATCTTT. Its protein product is CACLRLRGSSGSDKLIF.

A word on this clone: A much larger clone is a single base away; this may be a read error. This chain links TRDV2 with TRDJ1; TRDD3 matches 7 bases. CDR1 and CDR2 from the germline V gene are GEAIGNYY and EKD. This CDR3 has 16 residues. Here the CDR3 DNA reads TGTGCCTGTGGCACCCTAGGTGGGGGAGACCCCGATAAACTCATCTTT. This codes for CACGTLGGGDPDKLIF.

This clone is classed as medium-sized (0.01 to 0.1%). The sample carries other DNA sequences with the same CDR3. The chain is built from TRDV2 and TRDJ1, with D unresolved. Germline CDR1 and CDR2: GEAIGNYY and EKD. V was pared by 4 bases and J by 0 bases, with 17 bases between. The CDR3 runs 16 residues. The CDR3 coding sequence is TGTGCCTGTGAATCCGTGGGACGGGTTTACACCGATAAACTCATCTTT. Translation gives CACESVGRVYTDKLIF.

This clone is medium-sized. The chain is built from TRDV2 and TRDJ1; 10 bases map to TRDD3. With V trimmed by 2 bases and J by 3 bases, 14 bases remained unmatched. This CDR3 spans 18 amino acids. Germline assignment: CDR1 GEAIGNYY and CDR2 EKD. The CDR3 sequence is CACDKVTGGLEGPDKLIF. The CDR3 nucleotides read TGTGCCTGTGACAAGGTTACTGGGGGATTGGAAGGGCCCGATAAACTCATCTTT.

This clone was recorded at least ten times. Written as DNA, the CDR3 is TGTGCTCTTGGGGATGATTTCCCCTTCTCGTACACCGATAAACTCATCTTT. It translates to CALGDDFPFSYTDKLIF. The chain combines TRDV1 with TRDJ1; tentative D call: TRDD2 (5 bases). The CDR3 is 17 residues long. V was cut by 3 bases and J by 0 bases, with 17 bases left in between. Germline-derived CDR1 and CDR2 are TSWWSYY and QGS.

The J gene is TRDJ1, the V gene TRDV2; 9 bases are shared with TRDD3. CDR1 is GEAIGNYY, CDR2 EKD, per germline. Trimming at V came to 1 base and at J to 1 base, leaving 9 bases not matched to a gene. This CDR3 is built from 17 residues. The CDR3 DNA is TGTGCCTGTGACACGTCCTACTGGGGGACACCCACCGATAAACTCATCTTT. This encodes CACDTSYWGTPTDKLIF.

This clone is medium-sized. J is TRDJ1 and V is TRDV2; 13 bases map to TRDD3. The V gene's germline CDR1 is GEAIGNYY and CDR2 EKD. The ends lost 6 bases at V and 4 bases at J; junction bases unmatched: 16. This CDR3 has 18 residues. The CDR3 here is CACRLLYWGIRGSDKLIF. The DNA for the CDR3 is TGTGCCTGTCGCCTCCTTTACTGGGGGATACGCGGAAGCGATAAACTCATCTTT.

This clone was detected ten times or more. The rearrangement links TRDV1 to TRDJ1; D unresolved. V dropped 1 base and J dropped 0 bases, with 30 bases sitting between them. This CDR3 comprises 22 residues. Germline loops: CDR1 TSWWSYY, CDR2 QGS. CDR3 in DNA: TGTGCTCTTGGGGAACAGGCCCCCACCGAGGGGCGAGGACGCGTTTACACCGATAAACTCATCTTT. Its protein is CALGEQAPTEGRGRVYTDKLIF.

On this clone: This DNA's translation and the protein TCRdb lists, from a much larger clone, do not match at residue 3, likely due to a read error; the protein shown is translated from the DNA. V and J are TRDV2 and TRDJ1; the match to TRDD3 covers 9 bases. The CDR3 runs 16 residues. Germline CDR1 is GEAIGNYY and CDR2 is EKD. CDR3 loop: CARDPVSGGYTDKLIF. The CDR3 DNA sequence: TGTGCCCGTGACCCTGTTTCTGGGGGATACACCGATAAACTCATCTTT.